What follows are 3 T cell receptor beta chains derived from one specimen sequenced in a study of blood T cell repertoires in COVID-19. TCRdb keeps only in-frame clones here, not all; method: immunoSEQ multiplex PCR. The table lists around 130,000 clones, roughly 80% of them singletons. The material sequenced was peripheral blood. The receptors derive from a man between 65 and 85 years old with acute or convalescent COVID-19.

The chain uses TRBV20-1 and TRBJ1-6; TRBD1 agrees at 10 bases. The germline CDR1 and CDR2 sequences are DFQATT and SNEGSKA (reference sequence). Trimming took 3 bases from V and 8 from J; bases not matched to a gene: 4. This CDR3 contains 14 residues. CDR3 loop: CSASDRGRDSPLHF. The CDR3 DNA reads as TGCAGTGCTAGTGACAGGGGGCGAGATTCACCCCTCCACTTT.

This clone was observed a handful of times. The CDR3 sequence is CASSKGQLNTEAFF. In DNA form, the CDR3 reads TGTGCCAGTAGCAAGGGACAGCTGAACACTGAAGCTTTCTTT. The gene calls are TRBV19 and TRBJ1-1, with TRBD1 identical over 7 bases. V was clipped by 6 bases and J by 0 bases; unmatched bases: 4. CDR3 size: 14 residues. From germline, CDR1 is LNHDA and CDR2 SQIVND (reference sequence).

This chain links TRBV5-1 with TRBJ2-1, with D possibly TRBD1 on 6 matching bases. V shed 4 bases and J shed 2 bases, with 13 bases lying between them. This CDR3 has 15 residues. Germline V gene lookup returns CDR1 SGHRS and CDR2 YFSETQ. CDR3 amino acids: CASSEGQGPYNEQFF. In nucleotides, the CDR3 is TGCGCCAGCAGCGAGGGACAAGGTCCCTACAATGAGCAGTTCTTC.